Presented here are 29 T cell receptor beta chains from one specimen sequenced in a study of T cell changes during pregnancy in multiple sclerosis. Assay: immunoSEQ multiplex PCR; the TCRdb copy retains only in-frame clones and omits some. The sample includes around 30,000 clones, roughly 89% seen only once; the top ten take around 8%. The sequences come from CD8+ T cells from peripheral blood mononuclear cells, collected before pregnancy. These receptors were collected from a female donor with multiple sclerosis, enrolled in a pregnancy study.

This rearrangement joins TRBV7-3 to TRBJ1-1; no clear D. The length of the CDR3 is 13 residues. CDR1 SGHTA and CDR2 FQGTGA come from the germline V gene. The germline V and J ends were trimmed by 5 bases and 0 bases, with 7 bases remaining between them. This CDR3 is CASSALMNTEAFF. CDR3 sequence (DNA): TGTGCCAGCAGCGCACTAATGAACACTGAAGCTTTCTTT.

The rearrangement joins TRBV19 to TRBJ2-7; TRBD1 agrees at 10 bases. In germline, CDR1 is LNHDA, CDR2 SQIVND (reference sequence). Trimming at V came to 1 base and at J to 3 bases, leaving 12 bases not matched to a gene. The CDR3 spans 18 residues. CDR3 in amino acids: CASSIVFEGTGEVYEQYF. The CDR3 nucleotides are TGTGCCAGTAGTATAGTGTTTGAGGGGACAGGGGAAGTCTACGAGCAGTACTTC.

The chain has TRBV5-1 and TRBJ1-1; D is unclear. The CDR3 loop spans 15 amino acids. Trimming removed 0 bases from V and 5 bases from J, with 14 bases in between. Germline V gene lookup returns CDR1 SGHRS and CDR2 YFSETQ. The CDR3 nucleotides are TGCGCCAGCAGCTTGGCAGGCGGGATGGTAACTGAAGCTTTCTTT. This gives the protein CASSLAGGMVTEAFF.

V usage is TRBV11-1 and J usage is TRBJ2-7; possibly TRBD2 for D (5 bases). The CDR3 has 16 residues. Trimming took off 5 bases at V and 1 base at J, with 18 bases between the two ends. The V gene's germline CDR1 is SGHAT and CDR2 FQDESV (reference sequence). CDR3 DNA sequence: TGTGCCAGCAGCCCGGCCCTCGGAGGCACATCCTACGAGCAGTACTTC. Translating gives CASSPALGGTSYEQYF.

The CDR3 sequence: CASSFRNQPQHF. CDR3 coding DNA: TGTGCCAGCAGCTTCAGGAATCAGCCCCAGCATTTT. The chain couples TRBV28 to TRBJ1-5; D not certain. CDR3 size: 12 residues. Germline-derived CDR1 and CDR2 are MDHEN and SYDVKM. V was shortened by 6 bases and J by 4 bases, with 7 bases between the two germline ends.

The V gene is TRBV10-3, the J gene TRBJ2-7; TRBD2 matches 10 bases. This CDR3 has 19 residues. V lost 4 bases to trimming and J lost 0 bases; unmatched junction nucleotides: 15. The V gene's germline CDR1 is ENHRY and CDR2 SYGVKD. The CDR3 sequence is CAISGGGPTSGTISYEQYF. In DNA form, the CDR3 reads TGTGCCATCAGTGGGGGAGGGCCAACTAGCGGGACCATCTCCTACGAGCAGTACTTC.

The chain combines TRBV6-1 with TRBJ2-1; 11 bases fit TRBD2. In germline, CDR1 is MNHNS, CDR2 SASEGT. V trimming: 4 bases; J trimming: 9 bases; junction bases outside the gene matches: 17. The CDR3 is made up of 18 amino acids. CDR3: CASSGNTSGSRLPGEQFF. The CDR3 DNA sequence: TGTGCCAGCAGTGGGAACACTAGCGGGAGTAGGTTGCCCGGTGAGCAGTTCTTC.

The genes are TRBV6-1 and TRBJ2-1, with 7 bases that match TRBD1. V shed 6 bases, J shed 3 bases, and the junction held 8 bases outside the gene matches. Germline loops: CDR1 MNHNS, CDR2 SASEGT. CDR3 size: 15 residues. As DNA, the CDR3 is TGTGCCAGCAGGTTAAACAGGGGCCTCTACAATGAGCAGTTCTTC. Translating it yields CASRLNRGLYNEQFF.

The genes are TRBV5-1 and TRBJ2-7, with 8 bases identical to TRBD2. V lost 2 bases to trimming and J lost 1 base; unmatched junction nucleotides: 2. This CDR3 spans 14 amino acids. The V gene's germline CDR1 is SGHRS and CDR2 YFSETQ. The chain's CDR3 is CASSFRGGSYEQYF. CDR3 in DNA: TGCGCCAGCAGCTTTCGGGGGGGGTCCTACGAGCAGTACTTC.

This chain links TRBV7-9 with TRBJ1-2, with 7 bases matching TRBD1. The CDR3 runs 15 residues. Looked up from germline, CDR1 is SEHNR and CDR2 is FQNEAQ (reference sequence). V dropped 6 bases and J dropped 6; count of bases not matched to a gene: 13. In DNA form, the CDR3 reads TGTGCCAGCAGTTTCCCCTTCACAGGGGATAATGGCTACACCTTC. This sequence encodes CASSFPFTGDNGYTF.

The chain employs TRBV18 and TRBJ2-1, with a weak D call TRBD1 (5 bases). Germline values: CDR1 KGHSH, CDR2 LQKENI. The CDR3 extends over 13 amino acids. V dropped 4 bases and J dropped 10 bases, with 14 bases sitting between them. The CDR3, as DNA: TGTGCCAGCTCACGCCCAGGGTCCAGCGAGCAGTTCTTC. This gives the protein CASSRPGSSEQFF.

The chain joins TRBV28 to TRBJ2-7; the D gene is possibly TRBD2 (5 bases). The V gene's germline CDR1 is MDHEN and CDR2 SYDVKM. The CDR3 is 17 residues long. With 5 bases removed from V and 4 bases from J, the gap between germline ends came to 24 bases. CDR3 residues: CASSPLGGFERIYEQYF. CDR3 DNA sequence: TGTGCCAGCAGTCCCCTAGGCGGGTTTGAGAGAATATACGAGCAGTACTTC.

The genes are TRBV7-8 and TRBJ2-2, with TRBD2 identical over 9 bases. Germline V gene sequence: CDR1 SGHVS, CDR2 FQNEAQ. The CDR3 extends over 17 amino acids. V shed 3 bases and J 2 bases; nucleotides not matched to a gene: 7. CDR3: CASSLVAGVPNTGELFF. The CDR3, as DNA: TGTGCCAGCAGCTTGGTAGCGGGAGTGCCTAACACCGGGGAGCTGTTTTTT.

The chain links TRBV28 to TRBJ1-1; TRBD1 agrees at 9 bases. The CDR3 extends over 15 amino acids. Looked up from germline, CDR1 is MDHEN and CDR2 is SYDVKM. With 3 bases clipped from V and 7 bases from J, the junction kept 9 bases outside the gene matches. Here the CDR3 reads CASSLDRGYNREAFF. CDR3 DNA sequence: TGTGCCAGCAGTTTGGACAGGGGCTATAACCGTGAAGCTTTCTTT. The complete variable domain, with remaining parts taken from reference TRBV28 and TRBJ1-1, reads DVKVTQSSRYLVKRTGEKVFLECVQDMDHENMFWYRQDPGLGLRLIYFSYDVKMKEKGDIPEGYSVSREKKERFSLILESASTNQTSMYLCASSLDRGYNREAFFGQGTRLTVV.

This chain's CDR3 is CASSRFRGRDTQYF. CDR3 bases: TGTGCCAGCAGCCGGTTCAGGGGGAGAGATACGCAGTATTTT. This chain connects TRBV14 to TRBJ2-3; 7 positions agree with TRBD1. V lost 4 bases, J lost 5 bases, and 6 bases stayed unmatched. CDR1 and CDR2 (germline): SGHDN, FVKESK. CDR3 length: 14 residues.

J is TRBJ1-6 and V is TRBV28, with 8 bases matching TRBD1. Germline loops: CDR1 MDHEN, CDR2 SYDVKM. The trim removed 7 bases at V and 0 bases at J, leaving 8 bases unmatched. This CDR3 has 17 residues. The CDR3 reads CASTYGDRGSYNSPLHF. The CDR3 nucleotides read TGTGCCAGCACCTACGGCGACAGGGGCTCCTATAATTCACCCCTCCACTTT.

The chain couples TRBV6-5 to TRBJ1-5, with 8 positions matching TRBD1. The CDR3 runs 14 residues. The V segment lost 2 bases and the J segment 4 bases; nucleotides outside the gene matches: 1. In germline, CDR1 is MNHEY, CDR2 SVGAGI. CDR3: CASSYRTGNQPQHF. As DNA, the CDR3 is TGTGCCAGCAGTTACCGGACAGGGAATCAGCCCCAGCATTTT.

In its sample, this clone was seen once. The rearrangement links TRBV7-9 to TRBJ2-7, with D maybe TRBD1 (5 bases). CDR1 SEHNR and CDR2 FQNEAQ come from the germline V gene (reference sequence). The CDR3 has 12 amino acids. V dropped 3 bases and J dropped 3 bases, with 6 bases sitting between them. CDR3 bases: TGTGCCAGCAGCTTCCAGGGCTACGAGCAGTACTTC. Encoded protein: CASSFQGYEQYF.

V usage is TRBV27 and J usage is TRBJ2-3; D unresolved. Trimming removed 6 bases at V and 1 base at J, with 17 bases between. This CDR3 contains 16 residues. Germline CDR1 and CDR2: MNHEY and SMNVEV (reference sequence). CDR3 protein: CASSPLGQSGTDTQYF. CDR3 DNA sequence: TGTGCCAGCAGCCCATTGGGCCAGTCGGGCACAGATACGCAGTATTTT.

There are many counts of this clone. The rearrangement links TRBV28 to TRBJ1-1; D may be TRBD1 (5 bases). Looked up from germline, CDR1 is MDHEN and CDR2 is SYDVKM. The CDR3 has 13 residues. With 3 bases removed from V and 5 bases from J, the gap between germline ends came to 10 bases. CDR3 sequence: CASSLSGGTEAFF. CDR3 nucleotides: TGTGCCAGCAGTTTGAGCGGGGGAACTGAAGCTTTCTTT.

The rearrangement links TRBV27 to TRBJ2-1; 10 bases agree with TRBD2. V trimming: 5 bases; J trimming: 8 bases; junction bases outside the gene matches: 6. Germline CDR1 and CDR2: MNHEY and SMNVEV (reference sequence). This CDR3 contains 14 residues. The DNA for the CDR3 is TGTGCCAGCAGTCCAAGCGGGAGGGATGATGAGCAGTTCTTC. Protein product: CASSPSGRDDEQFF.

J is TRBJ1-5 and V is TRBV11-2; D is undetermined. From germline, CDR1 is SGHAT and CDR2 FQNNGV. Trimming removed 2 bases from V and 5 bases from J, with 7 bases in between. The CDR3 sequence is 13 residues long. The CDR3 bases are TGTGCCAGCAGCTTATCCCGTGATCAGCCCCAGCATTTT. This sequence encodes CASSLSRDQPQHF. The entire variable domain, with the rest obtained from reference TRBV11-2 and TRBJ1-5, is as follows: EAGVAQSPRYKIIEKRQSVAFWCNPISGHATLYWYQQILGQGPKLLIQFQNNGVVDDSQLPKDRFSAERLKGVDSTLKIQPAKLEDSAVYLCASSLSRDQPQHFGDGTRLSIL.

This clone has more than one count but fewer than ten. CDR3 loop: CASRLGGYGYTF. CDR3 DNA: TGTGCCAGCAGACTCGGGGGCTATGGCTACACCTTC. V usage is TRBV7-9 and J usage is TRBJ1-2, with D possibly TRBD1 on 5 matching bases. The CDR3 has 12 amino acids. Germline CDR1 SEHNR, CDR2 FQNEAQ (reference sequence). V lost 6 bases to trimming and J lost 4 bases, with 9 bases between them. The full variable domain, completed using reference TRBV7-9 and TRBJ1-2, is DTGVSQNPRHKITKRGQNVTFRCDPISEHNRLYWYRQTLGQGPEFLTYFQNEAQLEKSRLLSDRFSAERPKGSFSTLEIQRTEQGDSAMYLCASRLGGYGYTFGSGTRLTVV.

This chain joins TRBV9 and TRBJ1-1; D remains unclear. The CDR3 has 14 amino acids. Germline CDR1 and CDR2: SGDLS and YYNGEE. V was cut by 0 bases and J by 1 base, with 7 bases left in between. In nucleotides, the CDR3 is TGTGCCAGCAGCGTAGGGTACACGAACACTGAAGCTTTCTTT. It yields the protein CASSVGYTNTEAFF.

J is TRBJ2-5 and V is TRBV18, with D unresolved. Germline lookup yields CDR1 KGHSH and CDR2 LQKENI. The germline V and J ends were trimmed by 2 bases and 0 bases, with 10 bases remaining between them. The CDR3 totals 15 residues. CDR3 sequence: CASSPRQANQETQYF. The CDR3 bases are TGTGCCAGCTCACCAAGGCAGGCAAACCAAGAGACCCAGTACTTC.

This clone appeared once. V and J are TRBV10-3 and TRBJ2-2; D is ambiguous. The V and J ends lost 3 bases and 7 bases respectively, with 6 bases between them. The CDR3 loop spans 12 amino acids. Per the germline V gene, CDR1 is ENHRY and CDR2 is SYGVKD. In DNA, the CDR3 is TGTGCCATCAGTGATTTAATCGGGGAGCTGTTTTTT. Translation: CAISDLIGELFF.

A few counts support this clone. The J gene is TRBJ2-3, the V gene TRBV13; perhaps TRBD2 as D (5 bases). Trimming pared 6 bases from V and 2 bases from J, leaving 12 bases between. This CDR3 region has 14 residues. Germline-derived CDR1 and CDR2 are PRHDT and FYEKMQ (reference sequence). DNA of the CDR3: TGTGCCAGCAGACCCGCCGGGGACACAGATACGCAGTATTTT. This sequence encodes CASRPAGDTDTQYF.

The chain carries TRBV10-3 and TRBJ2-2; 7 nucleotides align to TRBD1. The CDR3 is made up of 14 amino acids. Germline CDR1 ENHRY, CDR2 SYGVKD. V was pared by 9 bases and J by 2 bases, with 6 bases of the junction left unmatched. CDR3 bases: TGTGCCATAACAAGGGACAGTAACACCGGGGAGCTGTTTTTT. Its protein product is CAITRDSNTGELFF.

This sequence joins TRBV14 and TRBJ1-1; D perhaps matches TRBD1 (6 bases). Germline CDR1 and CDR2: SGHDN and FVKESK. The V end lost 0 bases, the J end lost 2 bases, and 13 bases lay between the germline ends. The CDR3 has 16 amino acids. The CDR3 DNA follows: TGTGCCAGCAGCCAAGACTTCGGGACACTCAACACTGAAGCTTTCTTT. Encoded protein: CASSQDFGTLNTEAFF.